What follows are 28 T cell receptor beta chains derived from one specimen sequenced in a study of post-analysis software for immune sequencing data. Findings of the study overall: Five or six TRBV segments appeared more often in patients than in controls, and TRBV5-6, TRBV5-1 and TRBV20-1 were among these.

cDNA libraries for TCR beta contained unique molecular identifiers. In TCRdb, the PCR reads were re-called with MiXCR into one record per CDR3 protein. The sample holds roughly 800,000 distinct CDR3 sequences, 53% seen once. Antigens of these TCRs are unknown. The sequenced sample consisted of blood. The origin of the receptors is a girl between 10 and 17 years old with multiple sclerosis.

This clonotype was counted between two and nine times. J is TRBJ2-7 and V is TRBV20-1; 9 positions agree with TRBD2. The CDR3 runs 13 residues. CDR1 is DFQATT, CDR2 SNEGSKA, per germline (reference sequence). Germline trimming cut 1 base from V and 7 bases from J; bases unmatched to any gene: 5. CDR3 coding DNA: TGCAGTGCTAGAGGCGGGAGGGCCGGGGAGCAGTACTTC. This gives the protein CSARGGRAGEQYF.

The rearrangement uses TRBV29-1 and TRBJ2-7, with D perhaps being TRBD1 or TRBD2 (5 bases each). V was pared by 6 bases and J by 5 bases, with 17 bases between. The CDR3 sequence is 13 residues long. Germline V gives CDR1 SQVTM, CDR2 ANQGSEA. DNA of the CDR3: TGCAGCGTCTTGGGGGTCCAGGCCAACGAGCAGTACTTC. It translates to CSVLGVQANEQYF.

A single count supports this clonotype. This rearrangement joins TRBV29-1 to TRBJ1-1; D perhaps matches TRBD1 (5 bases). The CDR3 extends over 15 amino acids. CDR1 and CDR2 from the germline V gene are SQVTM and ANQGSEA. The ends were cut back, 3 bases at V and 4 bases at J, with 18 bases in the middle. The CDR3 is CSVDTGQTGSTEAFF. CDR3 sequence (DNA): TGCAGCGTTGACACAGGCCAGACTGGGAGCACTGAAGCTTTCTTT.

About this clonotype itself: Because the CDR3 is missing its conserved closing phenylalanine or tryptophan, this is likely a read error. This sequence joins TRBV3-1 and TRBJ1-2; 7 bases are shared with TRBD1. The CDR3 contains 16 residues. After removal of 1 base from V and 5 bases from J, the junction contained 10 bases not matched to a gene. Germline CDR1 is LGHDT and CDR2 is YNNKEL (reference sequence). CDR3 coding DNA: TGTGCCAGCAGCCAAGGCCATCCGACAGGGCTATATGGCTACACCGTC. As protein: CASSQGHPTGLYGYTV.

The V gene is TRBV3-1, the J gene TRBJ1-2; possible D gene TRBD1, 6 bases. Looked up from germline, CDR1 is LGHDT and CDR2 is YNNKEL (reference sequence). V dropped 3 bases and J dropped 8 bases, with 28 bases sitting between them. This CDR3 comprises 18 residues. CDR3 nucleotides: TGTGCCAGCAGCCACCTAAGCCCATTCGAGGGGGGAGATCGAGGCTACACCTTC. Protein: CASSHLSPFEGGDRGYTF. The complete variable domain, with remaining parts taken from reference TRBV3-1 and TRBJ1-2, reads DTAVSQTPKYLVTQMGNDKSIKCEQNLGHDTMYWYKQDSKKFLKIMFSYNNKELIINETVPNRFSPKSPDKAHLNLHINSLELGDSAVYFCASSHLSPFEGGDRGYTFGSGTRLTVV.

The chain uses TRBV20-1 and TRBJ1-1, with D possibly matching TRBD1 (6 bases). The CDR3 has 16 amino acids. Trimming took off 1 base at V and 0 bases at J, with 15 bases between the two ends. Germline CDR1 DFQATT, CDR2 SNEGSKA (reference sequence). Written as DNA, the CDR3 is TGCAGTGCTAGAGCCGCTGCGGGACATTTGAACACTGAAGCTTTCTTT. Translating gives CSARAAAGHLNTEAFF.

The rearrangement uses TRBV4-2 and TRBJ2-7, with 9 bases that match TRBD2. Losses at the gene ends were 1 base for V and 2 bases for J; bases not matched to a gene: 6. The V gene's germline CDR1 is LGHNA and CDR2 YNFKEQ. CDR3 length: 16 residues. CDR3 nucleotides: TGTGCCAGCAGCCAAGTTGCGACTAGCGGAACCTACGAGCAGTACTTC. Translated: CASSQVATSGTYEQYF.

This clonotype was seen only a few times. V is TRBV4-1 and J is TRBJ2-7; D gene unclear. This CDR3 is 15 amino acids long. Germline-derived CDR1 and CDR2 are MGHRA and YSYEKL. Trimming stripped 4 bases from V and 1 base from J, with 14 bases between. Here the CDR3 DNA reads TGCGCCAGCAGCCCGACCGTGCCTCAGTCCTACGAGCAGTACTTC. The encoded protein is CASSPTVPQSYEQYF.

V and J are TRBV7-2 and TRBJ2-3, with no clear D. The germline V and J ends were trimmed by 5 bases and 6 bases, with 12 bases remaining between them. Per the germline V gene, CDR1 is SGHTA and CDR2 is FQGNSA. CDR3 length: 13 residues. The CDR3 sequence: CASSPVYLDTQYF. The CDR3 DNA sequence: TGTGCCAGCAGCCCTGTCTATCTTGATACGCAGTATTTT.

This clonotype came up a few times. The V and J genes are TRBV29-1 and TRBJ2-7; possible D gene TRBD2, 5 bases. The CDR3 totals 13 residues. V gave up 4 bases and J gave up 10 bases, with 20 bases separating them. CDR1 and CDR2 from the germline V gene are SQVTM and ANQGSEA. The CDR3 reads CSVGWEIGETQYF. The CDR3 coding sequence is TGCAGCGTTGGGTGGGAGATTGGAGAGACTCAGTACTTC.

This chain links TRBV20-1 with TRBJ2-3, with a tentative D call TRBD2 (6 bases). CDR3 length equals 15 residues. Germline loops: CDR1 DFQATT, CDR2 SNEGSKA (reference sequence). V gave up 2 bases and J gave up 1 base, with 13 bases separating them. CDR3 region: CSARSDYFRTDTQYF. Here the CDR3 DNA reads TGCAGTGCTAGATCGGACTATTTCCGCACAGATACGCAGTATTTT.

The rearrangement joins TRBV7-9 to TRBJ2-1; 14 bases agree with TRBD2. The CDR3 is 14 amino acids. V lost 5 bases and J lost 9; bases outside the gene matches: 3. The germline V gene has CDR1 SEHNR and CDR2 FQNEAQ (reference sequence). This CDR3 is CASSRLAGGSEQFF. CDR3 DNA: TGTGCCAGCAGCCGACTAGCGGGAGGGTCTGAGCAGTTCTTC.

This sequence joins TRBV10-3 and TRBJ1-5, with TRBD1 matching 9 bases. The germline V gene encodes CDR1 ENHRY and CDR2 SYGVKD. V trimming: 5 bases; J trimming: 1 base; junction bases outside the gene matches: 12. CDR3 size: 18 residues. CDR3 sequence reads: CAISQGTGRSKSNQPQHF. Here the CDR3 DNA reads TGTGCCATCAGTCAAGGGACAGGGCGAAGTAAGAGCAATCAGCCCCAGCATTTT.

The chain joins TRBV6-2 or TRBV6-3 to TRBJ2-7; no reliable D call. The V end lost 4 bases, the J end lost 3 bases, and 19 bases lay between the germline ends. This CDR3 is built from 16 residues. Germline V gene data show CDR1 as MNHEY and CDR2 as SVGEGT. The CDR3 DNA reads TGTGCCAGCAGTTCCACCCGTGGCCCTGTTGTCTACGAGCAGTACTTC. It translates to CASSSTRGPVVYEQYF.

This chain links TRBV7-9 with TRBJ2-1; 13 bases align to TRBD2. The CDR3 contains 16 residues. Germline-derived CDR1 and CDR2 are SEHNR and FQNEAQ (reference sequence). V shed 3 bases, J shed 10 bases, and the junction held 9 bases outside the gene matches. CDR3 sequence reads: CASSLFSGLAGNEQFF. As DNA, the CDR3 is TGTGCCAGCAGCTTGTTTTCGGGACTAGCGGGGAACGAGCAGTTCTTC.

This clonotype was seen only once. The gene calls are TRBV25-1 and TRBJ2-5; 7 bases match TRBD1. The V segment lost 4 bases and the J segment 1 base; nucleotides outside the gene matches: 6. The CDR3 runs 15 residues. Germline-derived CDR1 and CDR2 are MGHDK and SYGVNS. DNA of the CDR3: TGTGCCAGCAGTGTTCCCGGGACAGTCCAAGAGACCCAGTACTTC. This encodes CASSVPGTVQETQYF.

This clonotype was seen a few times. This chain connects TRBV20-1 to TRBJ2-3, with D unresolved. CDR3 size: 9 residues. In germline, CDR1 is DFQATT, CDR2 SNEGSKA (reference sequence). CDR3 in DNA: TGCAGCGTCAATCCCGGGCAGTATTTT. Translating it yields CSVNPGQYF.

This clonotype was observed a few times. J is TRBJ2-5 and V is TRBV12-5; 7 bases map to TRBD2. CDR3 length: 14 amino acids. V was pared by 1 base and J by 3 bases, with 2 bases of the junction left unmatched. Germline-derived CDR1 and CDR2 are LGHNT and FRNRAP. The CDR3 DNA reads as TGTGCTAGTGGTTTGGCCGGGACTAAAGAGACCCAGTACTTC. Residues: CASGLAGTKETQYF.

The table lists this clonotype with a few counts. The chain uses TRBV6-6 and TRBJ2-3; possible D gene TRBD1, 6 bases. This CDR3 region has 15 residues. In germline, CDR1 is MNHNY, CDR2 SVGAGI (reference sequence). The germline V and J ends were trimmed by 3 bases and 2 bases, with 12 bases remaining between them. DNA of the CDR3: TGTGCCAGCAGTTATTCAGACAGGTTCACAGATACGCAGTATTTT. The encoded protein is CASSYSDRFTDTQYF.

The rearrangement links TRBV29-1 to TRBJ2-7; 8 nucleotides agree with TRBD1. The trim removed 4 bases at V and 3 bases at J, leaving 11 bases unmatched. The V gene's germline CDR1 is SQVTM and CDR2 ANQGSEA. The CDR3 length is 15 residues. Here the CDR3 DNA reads TGCAGCGTTGTGTTGGGGACAGGACTCTTCTACGAGCAGTACTTC. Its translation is CSVVLGTGLFYEQYF.

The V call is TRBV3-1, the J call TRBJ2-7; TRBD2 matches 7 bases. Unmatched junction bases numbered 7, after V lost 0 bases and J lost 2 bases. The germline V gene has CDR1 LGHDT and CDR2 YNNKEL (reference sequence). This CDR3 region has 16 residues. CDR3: CASSQESRGTPYEQYF. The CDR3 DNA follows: TGTGCCAGCAGCCAAGAATCGCGGGGGACTCCCTACGAGCAGTACTTC.

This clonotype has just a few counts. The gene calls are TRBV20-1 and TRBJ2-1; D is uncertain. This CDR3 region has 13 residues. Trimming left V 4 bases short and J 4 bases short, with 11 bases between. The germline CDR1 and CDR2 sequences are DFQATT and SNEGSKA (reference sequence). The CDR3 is CSAKTLVYNEQFF. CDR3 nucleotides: TGCAGTGCTAAAACGCTGGTTTACAATGAGCAGTTCTTC.

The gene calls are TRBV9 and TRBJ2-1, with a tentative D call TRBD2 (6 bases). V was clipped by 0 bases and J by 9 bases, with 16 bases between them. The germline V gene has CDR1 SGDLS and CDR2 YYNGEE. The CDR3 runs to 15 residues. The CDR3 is CASSVGSGGAGEQFF. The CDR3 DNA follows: TGTGCCAGCAGCGTAGGGAGCGGAGGGGCCGGTGAGCAGTTCTTC.

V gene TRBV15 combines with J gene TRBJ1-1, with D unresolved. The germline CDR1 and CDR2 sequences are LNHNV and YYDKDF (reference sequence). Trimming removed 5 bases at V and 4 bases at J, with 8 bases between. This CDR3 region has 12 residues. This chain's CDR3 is CATSGLSTEAFF. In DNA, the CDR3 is TGTGCCACCAGCGGCCTATCCACTGAAGCTTTCTTT.

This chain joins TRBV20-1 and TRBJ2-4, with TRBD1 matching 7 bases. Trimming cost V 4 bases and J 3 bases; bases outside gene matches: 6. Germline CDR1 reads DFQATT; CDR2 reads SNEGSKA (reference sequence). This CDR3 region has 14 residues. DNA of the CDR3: TGCAGTGCTATCCCCAGGGACAGCAAAAACATTCAGTACTTC. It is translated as CSAIPRDSKNIQYF.

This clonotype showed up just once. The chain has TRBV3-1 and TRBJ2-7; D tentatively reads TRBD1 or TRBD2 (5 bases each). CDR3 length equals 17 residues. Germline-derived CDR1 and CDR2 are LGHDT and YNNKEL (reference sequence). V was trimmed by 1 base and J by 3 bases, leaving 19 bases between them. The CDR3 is CASSQGVRDLIYYEQYF. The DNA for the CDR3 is TGTGCCAGCAGCCAAGGGGTCCGGGACCTAATCTACTACGAGCAGTACTTC.

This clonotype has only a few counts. The CDR3 sequence is CSVESRGYYGYTF. DNA for the CDR3: TGCAGCGTTGAGTCCAGGGGTTACTATGGCTACACCTTC. The chain combines TRBV29-1 with TRBJ1-2, with a tentative D call TRBD1 (6 bases). Germline V CDR1 and CDR2: SQVTM, ANQGSEA. V shed 3 bases and J shed 3 bases, with 11 bases lying between them. The CDR3 runs to 13 residues.

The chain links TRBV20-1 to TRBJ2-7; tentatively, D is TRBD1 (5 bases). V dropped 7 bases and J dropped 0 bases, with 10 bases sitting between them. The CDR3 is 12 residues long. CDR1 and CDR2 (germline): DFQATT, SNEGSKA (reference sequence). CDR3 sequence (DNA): TGCAGTGGAGTAGGGGTCTCCTACGAGCAGTACTTC. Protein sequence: CSGVGVSYEQYF.